The 9 T cell receptor beta chains below all came from one sample that was sequenced in a study of blood T cell repertoires in COVID-19. Sequencing was performed with immunoSEQ multiplex PCR; in TCRdb, only in-frame clones are kept and a portion is missing. The sample comprises around 300,000 clones, over 85% of which are singletons, and less than 9.5% rests with the top ten. Sequencing was done on a sample of PBMCs or T cells enriched from blood (not recorded which). These receptors were obtained from a woman in her twenties or thirties who had recovered from COVID-19.

The CDR3 region is CASRSPDRGTSPLHF. CDR3 coding DNA: TGTGCCAGTAGATCCCCGGACAGGGGAACTTCACCCCTCCACTTT. The chain carries TRBV19 and TRBJ1-6, with 9 bases aligning to TRBD1. CDR3 size: 15 residues. The ends lost 6 bases at V and 9 bases at J; junction bases unmatched: 9. Germline assignment: CDR1 LNHDA and CDR2 SQIVND (reference sequence).

CDR3: CASSYPASGRPYEQYF. The CDR3 DNA reads TGTGCCAGCAGTTACCCCGCCAGCGGGAGACCCTACGAGCAGTACTTC. The J gene is TRBJ2-7, the V gene TRBV28; the match to TRBD2 covers 8 bases. This CDR3 has 16 amino acids. Germline V gene data show CDR1 as MDHEN and CDR2 as SYDVKM. Unmatched junction bases numbered 10, after V lost 4 bases and J lost 2 bases.

The chain has TRBV3-1 (or the pseudogene TRBV3-2) and TRBJ2-5; TRBD2 matches 13 bases. The germline gives CDR1 LGHDT, CDR2 YNNKEL (reference sequence). With V trimmed by 1 base and J by 5 bases, 10 bases remained unmatched. This CDR3 is 18 amino acids long. The CDR3 reads CASSQGFGLAGVKETQYF. The DNA for the CDR3 is TGTGCCAGCAGCCAAGGGTTTGGACTAGCGGGAGTAAAGGAGACCCAGTACTTC.

The chain uses TRBV6-5 and TRBJ1-2, with D possibly being TRBD1 (5 bases). V lost 0 bases and J 2 bases, leaving 7 bases between the germline ends. CDR1 is MNHEY, CDR2 SVGAGI, per germline. There are 14 residues in the CDR3. CDR3 sequence (DNA): TGTGCCAGCAGTTACTCAGACAGCAACTATGGCTACACCTTC. Translating it yields CASSYSDSNYGYTF.

This clone was observed a single time. The chain employs TRBV6-5 and TRBJ1-4; 9 bases map to TRBD1. The junction had 4 bases not matched to a gene; V was cut back by 6 bases and J by 8 bases. Per the germline V gene, CDR1 is MNHEY and CDR2 is SVGAGI. CDR3 length: 13 amino acids. CDR3 nucleotide sequence: TGTGCCAGCAGCGGACAGGGGAAGGAAAAACTGTTTTTT. Translated: CASSGQGKEKLFF.

J is TRBJ2-3 and V is TRBV7-2, with 7 bases aligning to TRBD2. Losses at the gene ends were 1 base for V and 8 bases for J; bases not matched to a gene: 15. The length of the CDR3 is 17 residues. The germline V gene encodes CDR1 SGHTA and CDR2 FQGNSA. The CDR3 reads CASSLVGGVTSPGTQYF. CDR3 nucleotides: TGTGCCAGCAGCTTAGTTGGGGGGGTGACTAGTCCCGGTACGCAGTATTTT.

The V and J genes are TRBV30 and TRBJ2-1, with 10 bases matching TRBD2. Trimming took 8 bases from V and 4 from J; bases not matched to a gene: 5. The CDR3 has 13 residues. The V gene's germline CDR1 is GTSNPN and CDR2 SVGIG (reference sequence). CDR3 coding DNA: TGTGCCGGATTAGCGGGAGGTTACAATGAGCAGTTCTTC. As protein: CAGLAGGYNEQFF.

The gene calls are TRBV30 and TRBJ1-2; D possibly corresponds to TRBD1 (6 bases). The CDR3 has 14 residues. Trimming stripped 3 bases from V and 3 bases from J, with 14 bases between. The germline V gene has CDR1 GTSNPN and CDR2 SVGIG (reference sequence). The CDR3 is CAWRGGGYYYGYTF. The CDR3 coding sequence is TGTGCCTGGAGGGGAGGGGGGTATTACTATGGCTACACCTTC.

The chain is built from TRBV5-6 and TRBJ2-7; 15 bases are a match to TRBD2. The germline V gene has CDR1 SGHDT and CDR2 YYEEEE. The CDR3 consists of 18 residues. Trimming took 2 bases from V and 0 from J; bases not matched to a gene: 6. CDR3 in DNA: TGTGCCAGCAGCTTCTACGGGACTAGCGGGAGGCACTCCTACGAGCAGTACTTC. The encoded protein is CASSFYGTSGRHSYEQYF.